This record covers a single T cell receptor beta chain. Its matching antigen is unknown. This record comes from a study of cytomegalovirus exposure and HLA in healthy donors. In the study overall: Of all 360 or so donors who were genotyped, roughly 85% belonged to the Caucasian-associated ancestry cluster.

The CDR3 length is 13 residues. The V end lost 5 bases, the J end lost 3 bases, and 10 bases lay between the germline ends. The germline V gene has CDR1 SGHVS and CDR2 FNYEAQ. PCR involved 60 Vbeta and 13 Jbeta primers. This table comes from immunoSEQ multiplex PCR, and its TCRdb copy is limited to in-frame clones, with some not included. Among roughly 200,000 clones listed, roughly 74% were seen once. Study results and caveats: A later analysis showed HLA-associated TCR beta chains outstripping equally common others in clonal expansion.

V and J are TRBV7-6 and TRBJ1-1; D is uncertain. The TCR sequence derives from a young woman in good health and CMV-seronegative. The sequenced material came from PBMCs. The CDR3 region is CASSLQEYTEAFF. Here the CDR3 DNA reads TGTGCCAGCAGCCTTCAGGAATACACTGAAGCTTTCTTT. Filled out from reference TRBV7-6 and TRBJ1-1, the complete variable domain reads GAGVSQSPRYKVTKRGQDVALRCDPISGHVSLYWYRQALGQGPEFLTYFNYEAQQDKSGLPNDRFSAERPEGSISTLTIQRTEQRDSAMYRCASSLQEYTEAFFGQGTRLTVV.